The clone carrying this T cell receptor beta chain has just a few counts. Its antigen is currently unknown. The CDR3 covers 15 residues. V was clipped by 0 bases and J by 2 bases; unmatched bases: 1. In germline, CDR1 is SEHNR, CDR2 FQNEAQ (reference sequence). This sample was taken from a study of cytomegalovirus exposure and HLA in healthy donors. Study findings and constraints: Reported performance of the classifier showed diagnosis of cytomegalovirus status with high specificity and sensitivity. A link between a missense DCLRE1C variant and TCR beta V- and J-gene trimming emerged from a later analysis. When presence/absence was analysed, sequencing depth was taken to be roughly uniform across donors.

A multiplex PCR was run with 60 Vbeta primers and 13 Jbeta primers. Measured with immunoSEQ multiplex PCR; TCRdb has only the in-frame clones, and not every one. This table holds about 140,000 clones, about three quarters found once. The receptor's source is a male donor in good health and CMV-seropositive. V is TRBV7-9 and J is TRBJ2-7; the match to TRBD2 covers 10 bases. The sample consisted of PBMCs. The CDR3 DNA sequence: TGTGCCAGCAGCTTAGCAAGCGGGAGGGCCTACGAGCAGTACTTC. This sequence encodes CASSLASGRAYEQYF.